The next 21 T cell receptor beta chains were all read from a single sample in a study of somatic mutations in cytotoxic T cells in rheumatoid arthritis. The assay was immunoSEQ multiplex PCR, and TCRdb's table has in-frame clones only and misses some. This table holds about 14,000 clones, around 72% found once. The sequencing input was CD8+ T cells sorted from blood. The source is an adult with rheumatoid arthritis.

This clone has only one observation. The chain links TRBV4-2 to TRBJ1-3; D not resolved. The CDR3 loop spans 20 amino acids. CDR1 is LGHNA, CDR2 YNFKEQ, per germline. The V gene lost 1 base and the J gene lost 0 bases, with 22 bases spanning the gap. CDR3 sequence reads: CASSQAWVRPGRHSGNTIYF. CDR3 DNA sequence: TGTGCCAGCAGCCAAGCCTGGGTACGACCTGGCAGACACTCTGGAAACACCATATATTTT.

This clone occurred once. The chain carries TRBV27 and TRBJ2-1, with 10 bases matching TRBD2. Trimming removed 5 bases from V and 6 bases from J; junction bases left unmatched: 13. The CDR3 has 17 residues. Germline CDR1 reads MNHEY; CDR2 reads SMNVEV (reference sequence). CDR3 in DNA: TGTGCCAGCAGTCCTAGCGGGGGCCCTCGGGGGGGCAATGAGCAGTTCTTC. Translated, it gives CASSPSGGPRGGNEQFF.

The rearrangement links TRBV7-9 to TRBJ2-7, with TRBD2 matching over 8 bases. Germline trimming cut 4 bases from V and 4 bases from J; bases unmatched to any gene: 9. Per the germline V gene, CDR1 is SEHNR and CDR2 is FQNEAQ (reference sequence). The CDR3 spans 15 residues. The CDR3 spells CASSSRLAKPYEQYF. DNA for the CDR3: TGTGCCAGCAGCTCCAGACTAGCGAAACCTTACGAGCAGTACTTC.

The chain joins TRBV10-2 to TRBJ2-7, with 7 positions matching TRBD2. The germline CDR1 and CDR2 sequences are WSHSY and SAAADI. The CDR3 sequence is 14 residues long. Trimming removed 3 bases from V and 4 bases from J; junction bases left unmatched: 6. CDR3: CASSEYGRKYEQYF. The CDR3 region has the DNA TGCGCCAGCAGTGAATACGGGAGGAAGTACGAGCAGTACTTC.

The rearrangement uses TRBV19 and TRBJ1-1; D is perhaps TRBD1 (6 bases). Germline V gives CDR1 LNHDA, CDR2 SQIVND (reference sequence). V was shortened by 3 bases and J by 6 bases, with 14 bases between the two germline ends. The CDR3 extends over 14 amino acids. CDR3 bases: TGTGCCAGTAGTATGGGACACCCGTTCGCTGAAGCTTTCTTT. Amino acid sequence: CASSMGHPFAEAFF.

Regarding this clone: Within the sample, other DNA sequences also encode this same CDR3. This chain connects TRBV4-1 to TRBJ2-1; no reliable D call. V shed 0 bases and J shed 3 bases, with 3 bases lying between them. Germline V gene sequence: CDR1 MGHRA, CDR2 YSYEKL. The CDR3 spans 13 residues. CDR3 in DNA: TGCGCCAGCAGCCAAGATTTCTACAATGAGCAGTTCTTC. Protein: CASSQDFYNEQFF.

The chain carries TRBV29-1 and TRBJ2-1; weak D call: TRBD2 (5 bases). Germline lookup yields CDR1 SQVTM and CDR2 ANQGSEA. V lost 4 bases to trimming and J lost 0 bases, with 16 bases between them. The CDR3 loop spans 16 amino acids. This CDR3 reads CSVVLWEPSSYNEQFF. DNA of the CDR3: TGCAGCGTTGTGTTGTGGGAGCCCAGCTCCTACAATGAGCAGTTCTTC.

This clone was observed once. This sequence joins TRBV27 and TRBJ2-5; TRBD1 matches at 7 bases. The J segment lost 1 base and the V segment lost 7 bases, leaving 12 bases of the junction unmatched. The length of the CDR3 is 16 residues. Germline V gene lookup returns CDR1 MNHEY and CDR2 SMNVEV (reference sequence). The DNA of the CDR3 is TGTGCCAGCACCCCCGGAATAGGGACAGTCCAAGAGACCCAGTACTTC. Translated: CASTPGIGTVQETQYF.

The J gene is TRBJ2-3, the V gene TRBV9; TRBD2 might be the D (6 bases). With 4 bases removed from V and 5 bases from J, the gap between germline ends came to 23 bases. This CDR3 is built from 17 residues. The V gene's germline CDR1 is SGDLS and CDR2 YYNGEE. CDR3 coding DNA: TGTGCCAGCAGCCCGGGGGACCGGGCGGATATAGGAGATACGCAGTATTTT. It is translated as CASSPGDRADIGDTQYF.

A few counts support this clone. This rearrangement joins TRBV4-1 to TRBJ1-2; no clear D. Trimming took 4 bases from V and 3 from J, leaving 15 bases between them. Per germline, CDR1 MGHRA and CDR2 YSYEKL. This CDR3 spans 15 amino acids. This chain's CDR3 is CASSPSHGNDYGYTF. The CDR3 DNA sequence: TGCGCCAGCAGCCCGTCTCACGGGAACGACTATGGCTACACCTTC.

The chain is built from TRBV28 and TRBJ1-5, with D unclear. The CDR3 has 11 residues. Germline values: CDR1 MDHEN, CDR2 SYDVKM. V gave up 6 bases and J gave up 4 bases, with 4 bases separating them. CDR3 sequence reads: CASSFNQPQHF. The CDR3 DNA sequence: TGTGCCAGCAGCTTTAATCAGCCCCAGCATTTT.

The chain joins TRBV10-1 to TRBJ2-7; TRBD1 is a possible D gene (6 bases). The V gene's germline CDR1 is WNHNN and CDR2 SYGVQD (reference sequence). The CDR3 sequence is 14 residues long. The germline V and J ends were trimmed by 3 bases and 4 bases, with 13 bases remaining between them. The CDR3 loop is CASSETGNGYEQYF. Written as DNA, the CDR3 is TGCGCCAGCAGTGAAACAGGGAATGGGTACGAGCAGTACTTC.

This chain links TRBV29-1 with TRBJ2-7; the D is unclear. The CDR3 sequence is 13 residues long. The germline gives CDR1 SQVTM, CDR2 ANQGSEA. V lost 7 bases to trimming and J lost 1 base, with 14 bases between them. CDR3 DNA sequence: TGCAGCGCTCAATCGGCGGATTCCTACGAGCAGTACTTC. As protein: CSAQSADSYEQYF.

The J gene is TRBJ1-2, the V gene TRBV29-1; D call uncertain. The CDR3 extends over 14 amino acids. Germline CDR1 reads SQVTM; CDR2 reads ANQGSEA. Deletions cut 1 base from V and 1 base from J, with 10 bases between. The CDR3 protein is CSVEGQDINYGYTF. The CDR3, as DNA: TGCAGCGTTGAAGGCCAGGATATTAACTATGGCTACACCTTC.

The J gene is TRBJ1-1, the V gene TRBV9; TRBD1 might be the D (5 bases). This CDR3 is built from 14 residues. V was cut by 0 bases and J by 5 bases, with 11 bases left in between. Germline V gene data show CDR1 as SGDLS and CDR2 as YYNGEE. CDR3 nucleotides: TGTGCCAGCAGCGTAGGGGGGGGGTTAACTGAAGCTTTCTTT. Translation: CASSVGGGLTEAFF.

The V and J genes are TRBV7-9 and TRBJ1-4; a possible D gene is TRBD1 (5 bases). V was cut by 8 bases and J by 6 bases, with 19 bases left in between. The CDR3 loop spans 15 amino acids. Germline loops: CDR1 SEHNR, CDR2 FQNEAQ (reference sequence). The CDR3 sequence is CASGGVGPPDEKLFF. CDR3 nucleotide sequence: TGTGCCAGCGGGGGGGTAGGGCCTCCCGATGAAAAACTGTTTTTT.

This chain connects TRBV5-6 to TRBJ1-5, with D perhaps TRBD1 (6 bases). The CDR3 length is 15 residues. Trimming shortened V by 3 bases and J by 1 base, and 11 bases separated the two germline ends. Germline V CDR1 and CDR2: SGHDT, YYEEEE. CDR3 sequence reads: CASSWGGGSNQPQHF. In DNA form, the CDR3 reads TGTGCCAGCAGCTGGGGGGGCGGGAGCAATCAGCCCCAGCATTTT.

This clone appeared a few times. This chain joins TRBV11-2 and TRBJ1-5; no clear D. V shed 5 bases and J shed 6 bases, with 11 bases lying between them. Germline assignment: CDR1 SGHAT and CDR2 FQNNGV. The CDR3 is made up of 13 amino acids. The CDR3 bases are TGTGCCAGCAGCCTCACAAGTAGTCAGCCCCAGCATTTT. Translated: CASSLTSSQPQHF.

The chain couples TRBV7-9 to TRBJ1-5; D might be TRBD1 (5 bases). Germline CDR1 and CDR2: SEHNR and FQNEAQ (reference sequence). Trimming removed 4 bases at V and 3 bases at J, with 13 bases between. This CDR3 has 15 residues. The CDR3 reads CASSSAGTSNQPQHF. The CDR3 DNA follows: TGTGCCAGCAGCTCCGCCGGGACTTCCAATCAGCCCCAGCATTTT.

J is TRBJ2-5 and V is TRBV7-3; tentative D call: TRBD2 (6 bases). Trimming stripped 5 bases from V and 5 bases from J, with 18 bases between. Germline lookup yields CDR1 SGHTA and CDR2 FQGTGA. The length of the CDR3 is 15 residues. The CDR3 DNA follows: TGTGCCAGCAGCCCGTTGGGGGACTTGGGGGAGACCCAGTACTTC. Encoded protein: CASSPLGDLGETQYF.

The V call is TRBV2, the J call TRBJ1-2; D is unresolved. Trimming shortened V by 0 bases and J by 4 bases, and 6 bases separated the two germline ends. Germline values: CDR1 SNHLY, CDR2 FYNNEI. There are 13 residues in the CDR3. CDR3 sequence (DNA): TGTGCCAGCAGTGAAGCGGGCAGCTATGGCTACACCTTC. It specifies CASSEAGSYGYTF.